These T cell receptor beta chains were read from a single sample in a study of cytomegalovirus exposure and HLA in healthy donors. The table came from immunoSEQ multiplex PCR; TCRdb's copy has only in-frame clones and leaves some out. The sample comprises roughly 98,000 clones, 80% to 90% of which are singletons, and approximately 1.5% rests with the top ten. Sequenced material: PBMCs. These receptors were taken from a man aged 40-50 years in good health and CMV-seronegative. Both conserved end residues are part of each CDR3. A D gene is named only where the DNA matches it firmly. Not all rows give a size; the values are once, few, many and, for expanded clones, a class.

size	V	J	D	DNA	CDR3
.	TRBV29-1	TRBJ2-3	TRBD2	TGCAGCGTTGAGACAGGACTAGCGGGTCCCACAGATACGCAGTATTTT	CSVETGLAGPTDTQYF
.	TRBV11-1	TRBJ1-1	.	TGTGCCAGCAGCTTAGGTGACAGAGAAGCTTTCTTT	CASSLGDREAFF
.	TRBV11-2	TRBJ2-1	TRBD2	TGTGCCAGCACCTCCCACCAGACTAGCGAATGGCAGTTCTTC	CASTSHQTSEWQFF
.	TRBV4-3	TRBJ1-1	.	TGCGCCAGCAGCCAAGCAGGGATGACTTTCTTT	CASSQAGMTFF
.	TRBV5-1	TRBJ1-4	TRBD1	TGCGCCAGCAGCTTGGCCCCGGACAGGGGCCTAGGGGAAAAACTGTTTTTT	CASSLAPDRGLGEKLFF
.	TRBV11-2	TRBJ2-7	TRBD2	TGTGCCAGCAGCCTCGGGGGGGGGATCTACGAGCAGTACTTC	CASSLGGGIYEQYF
.	TRBV5-6	TRBJ1-1	.	TGTGCCAGCAGCGATGTAGGGGCCCCGGGTACTGAAGCTTTCTTT	CASSDVGAPGTEAFF
.	TRBV9	TRBJ2-2	.	TGTGCCAGCAGCGTAGCTTCTGGGGAGCTGTTTTTT	CASSVASGELFF
.	TRBV11-2	TRBJ2-3	TRBD1	TGTGCCAGCAGCTTCAACAGGGGCTACACAGATACGCAGTATTTT	CASSFNRGYTDTQYF
.	TRBV15	TRBJ1-1	.	TGTGCCACCAGCAGAGGCCTTTTACAGGGTAACACTGAAGCTTTCTTT	CATSRGLLQGNTEAFF
.	TRBV6-5	TRBJ1-5	.	TGTGCCAGCAGTTCAGGGGCGACATATAGCAATCAGCCCCAGCATTTT	CASSSGATYSNQPQHF
.	TRBV10-3	TRBJ1-5	TRBD1	TGTGCCATCGGTCAGGAGACAGGGGGCGCGAGGCAGCCCCAGCATTTT	CAIGQETGGARQPQHF
.	TRBV27	TRBJ1-1	.	TGTGCCAGCAGTCCCTTAGGGGCGACGAGAGGCACTGAAGCTTTCTTT	CASSPLGATRGTEAFF
.	TRBV7-6	TRBJ1-6	.	TGTGCCAGCAGCCCCGGGGGGGGCGGAGAACCCCTCCACTTT	CASSPGGGGEPLHF
.	TRBV7-8	TRBJ1-6	.	TGTGCCAGCAGCTTAGGACAGGATTCACCCCTCCACTTT	CASSLGQDSPLHF
.	TRBV29-1	TRBJ1-2	TRBD1	TGCAGCGTGTCGACAGGGTTGGACTATGGCTACACCTTC	CSVSTGLDYGYTF
once	TRBV27	TRBJ1-1	.	TGTGCCAGCAGTTCCCCCCTGGGCCGGGACAAAAACACTGAAGCTTTCTTT	CASSSPLGRDKNTEAFF
.	TRBV7-3	TRBJ1-5	TRBD1	TGTGCCAGCAGCTTGACAGGGGGCGGCAATCAGCCCCAGCATTTT	CASSLTGGGNQPQHF
.	TRBV19	TRBJ2-1	.	TGTGCCAGTAGTATTGCCACTTGGGGCAGGGACTTAACCTACAATGAGCAGTTCTTC	CASSIATWGRDLTYNEQFF
.	TRBV27	TRBJ2-3	TRBD1	TGTGCCAGTTCAGGGGGCTATCGCACAGATACGCAGTATTTT	CASSGGYRTDTQYF
.	TRBV5-1	TRBJ2-7	TRBD2	TGCGCCAGCAGCTTGGCCCTTACTAGCGGCGGGCCCTCCTACGAGCAGTACTTC	CASSLALTSGGPSYEQYF
once	TRBV14	TRBJ1-1	TRBD1	TGCGCCAGCAGCCAGAGACAGGGTTTGAACACTGAAGCTTTCTTT	CASSQRQGLNTEAFF
.	TRBV7-8	TRBJ1-5	.	TGTGCCAGCAGCTTAGTTTCGGGTCGGGGGAATCAGCCCCAGCATTTT	CASSLVSGRGNQPQHF
.	TRBV6-4	TRBJ1-1	.	TGTGCCAGCAGTCGGGACTCCGAAGGGCGGGTAGCTTTCTTT	CASSRDSEGRVAFF
.	TRBV4-1	TRBJ2-7	TRBD2	TGCGCCAGCAGCGATGTAGCGGGGGCCGGGGAGCAGTACTTC	CASSDVAGAGEQYF
once	TRBV5-1	TRBJ2-5	.	TGCGCCAGCATCTTAGCGAAGCCCCAGTACTTC	CASILAKPQYF
few	TRBV6-6	TRBJ1-1	.	TGTGCCAGCAACCAAGGGTGGTCAGGGGCTGAAGCTTTCTTT	CASNQGWSGAEAFF
.	TRBV5-6	TRBJ2-5	TRBD2	TGTGCCAGCAGCTCGACTAGCGGGCAAGAGACCCAGTACTTC	CASSSTSGQETQYF
.	TRBV30	TRBJ2-2	TRBD1	TGTGCCTGGAGTCAAGCGAGGGGGCTGGGTGAGGGGGAGCTGTTTTTT	CAWSQARGLGEGELFF
.	TRBV9	TRBJ2-4	.	TGTGCCAGCAGCGCAGTAAGCGGACTAGCCAAAAACATTCAGTACTTC	CASSAVSGLAKNIQYF
.	TRBV19	TRBJ2-3	TRBD1	TGTGCCAGTAGTATTGGACAGGGATATGCAGATACGCAGTATTTT	CASSIGQGYADTQYF
few	TRBV5-4	TRBJ1-5	TRBD1	TGTGCCAGCAGTTTACAGGGGCGTGATCAGCCCCAGCATTTT	CASSLQGRDQPQHF
.	TRBV5-4	TRBJ2-4	TRBD1	TGTGCCAGCAGCCGGGACAGGGAACGGAACATTCAGTACTTC	CASSRDRERNIQYF
.	TRBV7-2	TRBJ2-7	.	TGTGCCAGCAGCCAAGGGAGCTCCTACGAGCAGTACTTC	CASSQGSSYEQYF
.	TRBV6-1	TRBJ2-7	TRBD2	TGTGCCAGCAGTGGACTAGCGGGTAAAGGCGAGCAGTACTTC	CASSGLAGKGEQYF
few	TRBV19	TRBJ1-1	.	TGTGCCAGTAGTATAGAGGGCGTCCCTGGTTTCTTT	CASSIEGVPGFF
few	TRBV25-1	TRBJ1-2	.	TGTGCCAGCATATCAGACTATGGCTACACCTTC	CASISDYGYTF
.	TRBV5-1	TRBJ1-5	.	TGCGCCAGCAGCTTGACAGGGCGAGATCAGCCCCAGCATTTT	CASSLTGRDQPQHF
.	TRBV7-6	TRBJ2-7	.	TGTGCCAGCAGCCCGGACAGAAACTCCTACGAGCAGTACTTC	CASSPDRNSYEQYF
.	TRBV7-9	TRBJ2-7	TRBD2	TGCGCCAGCAGCTTAACGAGCGGGGGGTCCTACGAGCAGTACTTC	CASSLTSGGSYEQYF
.	TRBV5-1	TRBJ1-1	TRBD1	TGCGCCAGCAGCCGTCAAGACAGGGGAGGTGAAGCTTTCTTT	CASSRQDRGGEAFF
once	TRBV5-1	TRBJ1-4	TRBD1	TGCGCCAGCAGCTTAACCGGGACAGGGGGTGCAACTAATGAAAAACTGTTTTTT	CASSLTGTGGATNEKLFF
.	TRBV5-1	TRBJ1-2	.	TGCGCCAGCAGCTTGGACCGCGCTAACTATGGCTACACCTTC	CASSLDRANYGYTF
.	TRBV11-1	TRBJ2-3	.	TGTGCCAGCAGCCTCAGGGATCCAAGCACAGATACGCAGTATTTT	CASSLRDPSTDTQYF
.	TRBV6-4	TRBJ2-1	.	TGTGCCAGCAGTGTCGAGGGGGGGCTCTATGAGCAGTTCTTC	CASSVEGGLYEQFF
.	TRBV7-6	TRBJ2-1	.	TGTGCCAGCAGCCCATTGGGCAGACGCGACAATGAGCAGTTCTTC	CASSPLGRRDNEQFF
.	TRBV2	TRBJ2-1	TRBD2	TGTGCCAGCAGCGGGACTAGCGGGGGTAATGAGCAGTTCTTC	CASSGTSGGNEQFF
.	TRBV29-1	TRBJ1-1	TRBD1	TGCAGCGGTAAACAGGGGAGGACTGAAGCTTTCTTT	CSGKQGRTEAFF
.	TRBV27	TRBJ2-1	.	TGTGCCAGCACTAGGAGCTCCTACAATGAGCAGTTCTTC	CASTRSSYNEQFF
.	TRBV19	TRBJ2-4	TRBD1	TGTGCCAGTAATTCTAACAGGGGGACCAAAAACATTCAGTACTTC	CASNSNRGTKNIQYF
.	TRBV30	TRBJ1-2	TRBD1	TGTGCCTGGAGAGAGACAGGGGGCCCCTATGGCTACACCTTC	CAWRETGGPYGYTF
.	TRBV19	TRBJ1-5	.	TGTGCCAGTAGTATATCAGGGTCAAGAAATCAGCCCCAGCATTTT	CASSISGSRNQPQHF
.	TRBV28	TRBJ2-3	.	TGTGCCAGCAGTTTATCGGGGAAAGATACGCAGTATTTT	CASSLSGKDTQYF
.	TRBV5-6	TRBJ2-7	.	TGTGCCAGCAGTGAAGGTTGGGGGGAAATCTACGAGCAGTACTTC	CASSEGWGEIYEQYF
.	TRBV29-1	TRBJ1-1	.	TGCAGCGCCCCCCAGGGAGGGGACACTGAAGCTTTCTTT	CSAPQGGDTEAFF
.	TRBV7-9	TRBJ2-7	.	TGTTCCAGCAGCATCCAGGGTTCCGAGCAGTACTTC	CSSSIQGSEQYF
.	TRBV6-1	TRBJ2-5	TRBD2	TGTGCCAGCAGTCCGGTACTAGCGGGTGGAGAGACCCAGTACTTC	CASSPVLAGGETQYF
once	TRBV13	TRBJ1-5	TRBD1	TGTGCCAGCAGCCAAGCCGGACAGGGGGGTAATCAGCCCCAGCATTTT	CASSQAGQGGNQPQHF
.	TRBV2	TRBJ1-2	TRBD1	TGTGCCAGCAGAGATAGGACAGGGGGCAACTATGGCTACACCTTC	CASRDRTGGNYGYTF